This TCR beta chain is drawn from a study of blood T cell repertoires in COVID-19. As originally analysed: Quantification of nucleated cells was approximated via reference gene primer amplification. Clones were read by immunoSEQ multiplex PCR, and TCRdb kept only the in-frame ones, dropping some. For V, J and clone size, that table is used; D and trimming come from the DNA. The sample lists 300,000 to 350,000 clones; 75% to 90% were seen once. Deletions cut 3 bases from V and 0 bases from J, with 9 bases between. Germline V gene lookup returns CDR1 KGHSH and CDR2 LQKENI. CDR3 length equals 15 residues.

The rearrangement links TRBV18 to TRBJ1-3; unclear D gene. Specimen: peripheral blood. The sequence derives from a woman aged 45 to 65 with COVID-19, enrolled during active disease. DNA for the CDR3: TGTGCCAGCTCACCGTTTTCAGGCTCTGGAAACACCATATATTTT. It translates to CASSPFSGSGNTIYF.